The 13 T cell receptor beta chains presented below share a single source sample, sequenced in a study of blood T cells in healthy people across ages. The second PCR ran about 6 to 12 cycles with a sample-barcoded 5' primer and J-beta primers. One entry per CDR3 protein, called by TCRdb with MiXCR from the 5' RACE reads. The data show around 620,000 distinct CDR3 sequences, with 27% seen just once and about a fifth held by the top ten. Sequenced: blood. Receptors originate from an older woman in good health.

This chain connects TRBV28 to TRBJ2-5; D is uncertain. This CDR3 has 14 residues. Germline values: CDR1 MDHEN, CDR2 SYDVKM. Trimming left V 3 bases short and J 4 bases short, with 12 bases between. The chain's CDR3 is CASSFGVRLETQYF. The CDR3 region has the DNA TGTGCCAGCAGTTTTGGGGTGCGCTTAGAGACCCAGTACTTC.

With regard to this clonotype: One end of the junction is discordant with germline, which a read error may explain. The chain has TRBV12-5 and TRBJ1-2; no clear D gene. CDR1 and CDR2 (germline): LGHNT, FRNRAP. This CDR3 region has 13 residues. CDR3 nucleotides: TGTGCTAGTGGTCCGTCCTTCAGCTATGACTACACCTTC. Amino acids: CASGPSFSYDYTF.

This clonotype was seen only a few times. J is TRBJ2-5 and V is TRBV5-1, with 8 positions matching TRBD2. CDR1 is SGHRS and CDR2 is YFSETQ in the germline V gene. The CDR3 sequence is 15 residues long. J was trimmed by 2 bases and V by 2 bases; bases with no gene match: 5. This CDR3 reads CASSLLAGKQETQYF. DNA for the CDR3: TGCGCCAGCAGCTTATTAGCGGGGAAACAAGAGACCCAGTACTTC.

As DNA, the CDR3 is TGCAGCGTTGAGCACAGGCCATACGAGCAGTACTTC. Translated, it gives CSVEHRPYEQYF. J is TRBJ2-7 and V is TRBV29-1; tentative D call: TRBD1 (5 bases). This CDR3 comprises 12 residues. Germline V lookup: CDR1 SQVTM, CDR2 ANQGSEA. V was pared by 3 bases and J by 4 bases, with 10 bases between.

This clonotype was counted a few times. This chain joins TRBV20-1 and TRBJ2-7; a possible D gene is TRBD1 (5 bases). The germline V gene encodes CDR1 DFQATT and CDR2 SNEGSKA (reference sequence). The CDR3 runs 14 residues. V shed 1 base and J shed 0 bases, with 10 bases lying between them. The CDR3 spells CSARGGSPSYEQYF. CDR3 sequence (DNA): TGCAGTGCTAGAGGGGGCAGTCCCTCCTACGAGCAGTACTTC.

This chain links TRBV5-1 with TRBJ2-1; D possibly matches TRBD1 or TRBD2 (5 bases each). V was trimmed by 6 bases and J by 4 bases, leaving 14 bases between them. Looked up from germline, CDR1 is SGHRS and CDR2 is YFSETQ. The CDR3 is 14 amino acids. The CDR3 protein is CASTTTEGYNEQFF. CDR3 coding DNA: TGCGCCAGCACCACCACAGAGGGGTACAATGAGCAGTTCTTC.

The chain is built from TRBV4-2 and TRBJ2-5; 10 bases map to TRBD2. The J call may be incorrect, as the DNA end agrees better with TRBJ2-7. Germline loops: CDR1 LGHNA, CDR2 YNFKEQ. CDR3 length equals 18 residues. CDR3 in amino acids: CASSQDPSGGQISYEQYF. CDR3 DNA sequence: TGTGCCAGCAGCCAAGATCCTAGCGGGGGCCAAATATCCTACGAGCAGTACTTC.

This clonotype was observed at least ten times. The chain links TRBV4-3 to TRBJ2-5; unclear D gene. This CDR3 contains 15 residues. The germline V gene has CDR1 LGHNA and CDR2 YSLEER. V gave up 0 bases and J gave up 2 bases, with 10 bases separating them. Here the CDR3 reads CASSQDIRYQETQYF. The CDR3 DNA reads TGCGCCAGCAGCCAAGATATAAGGTATCAAGAGACCCAGTACTTC.

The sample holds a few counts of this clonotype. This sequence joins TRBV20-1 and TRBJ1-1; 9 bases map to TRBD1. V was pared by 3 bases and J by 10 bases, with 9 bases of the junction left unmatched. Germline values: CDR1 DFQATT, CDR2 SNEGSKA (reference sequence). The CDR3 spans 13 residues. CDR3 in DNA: TGCAGTGCTAGTGGACAGGGGTTTTACTCAGCTTTCTTT. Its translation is CSASGQGFYSAFF.

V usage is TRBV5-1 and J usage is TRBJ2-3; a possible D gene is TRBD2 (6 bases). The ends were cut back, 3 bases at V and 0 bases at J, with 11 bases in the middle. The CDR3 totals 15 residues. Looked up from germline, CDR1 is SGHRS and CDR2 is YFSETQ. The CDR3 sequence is CASSWGDPSTDTQYF. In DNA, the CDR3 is TGCGCCAGCAGCTGGGGGGACCCCAGCACAGATACGCAGTATTTT.

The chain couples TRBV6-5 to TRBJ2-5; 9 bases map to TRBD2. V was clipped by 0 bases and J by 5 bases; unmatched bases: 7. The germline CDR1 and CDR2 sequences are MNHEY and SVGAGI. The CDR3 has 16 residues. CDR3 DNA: TGTGCCAGCAGTTACTCGAAGGCTAGCGGGGTCGAGACCCAGTACTTC. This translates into CASSYSKASGVETQYF.

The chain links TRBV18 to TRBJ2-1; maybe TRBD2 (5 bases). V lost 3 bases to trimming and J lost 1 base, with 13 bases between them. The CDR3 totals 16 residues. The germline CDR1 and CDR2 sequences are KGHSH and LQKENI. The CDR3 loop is CASSPKEARSYNEQFF. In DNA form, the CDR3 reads TGTGCCAGCTCACCCAAGGAGGCGAGGTCCTACAATGAGCAGTTCTTC.

CDR3 coding DNA: TGCGCCTCCCGGGGAACAGAACTTTACAATGAGCAGTTCTTC. Translated, it gives CASRGTELYNEQFF. The chain links TRBV5-1 to TRBJ2-1; tentatively, D is TRBD2 (5 bases). Trimming pared 10 bases from V and 4 bases from J, leaving 18 bases between. This CDR3 spans 14 amino acids. The germline V gene has CDR1 SGHRS and CDR2 YFSETQ.